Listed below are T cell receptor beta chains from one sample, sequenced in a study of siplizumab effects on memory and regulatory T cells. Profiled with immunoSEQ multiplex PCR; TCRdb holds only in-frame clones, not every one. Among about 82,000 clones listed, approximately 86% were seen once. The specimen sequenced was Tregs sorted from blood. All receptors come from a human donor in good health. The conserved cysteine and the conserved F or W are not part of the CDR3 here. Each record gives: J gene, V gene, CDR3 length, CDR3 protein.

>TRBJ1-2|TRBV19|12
ASSISGPNYGYT
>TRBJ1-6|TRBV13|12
ASSLQGGDSPLH
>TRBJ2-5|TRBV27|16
ASSRLPGGSWVVETQY
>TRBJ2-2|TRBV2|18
ASSEQPGGGWSKNTGELF
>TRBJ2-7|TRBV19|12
ASRTLTGGSEQY
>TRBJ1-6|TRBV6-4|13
ASSPTAGGWGPLH
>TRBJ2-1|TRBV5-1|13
ASCLQDRANNEQF
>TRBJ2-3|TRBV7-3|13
ASSPGTSSTDTQY
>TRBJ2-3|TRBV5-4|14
ASSSLAGGRADTQY
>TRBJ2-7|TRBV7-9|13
ASSGRDRGIYEQY
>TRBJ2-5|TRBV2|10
ASSVGLAGPY
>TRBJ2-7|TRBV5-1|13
ASRLTFSDPYEQY
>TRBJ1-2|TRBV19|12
ASSFRGIGASYT
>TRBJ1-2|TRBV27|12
ASSYRQGFYGYT
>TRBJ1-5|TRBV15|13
ATSRDWDGDPPQH
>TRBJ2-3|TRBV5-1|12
ASSFGGQGDTQY
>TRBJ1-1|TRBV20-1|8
SASGRTAF
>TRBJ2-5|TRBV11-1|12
ASSPKTGGGEQY
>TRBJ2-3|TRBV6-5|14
ASSYSRAGAANTQY
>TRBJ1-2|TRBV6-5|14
ASSYMSGTYNYGYT
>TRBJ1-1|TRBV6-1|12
ASSEARVNTEAF
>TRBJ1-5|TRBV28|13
ASSPGRQTNQPQH
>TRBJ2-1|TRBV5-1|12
ASSLGTDYNEQF
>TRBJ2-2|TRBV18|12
ASSSLPNTGELF
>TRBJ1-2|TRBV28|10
ASTVGVVGYT
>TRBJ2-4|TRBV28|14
ASSLGGALAKNIQY
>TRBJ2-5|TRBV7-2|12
ASSLMGGDETQY
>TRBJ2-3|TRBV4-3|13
ASSLSGVSTDTQY
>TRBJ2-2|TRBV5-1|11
ASSLVGTGELF
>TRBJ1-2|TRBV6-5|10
ASSYSGYGYT
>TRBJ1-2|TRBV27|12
ASSSDRGWYGYT
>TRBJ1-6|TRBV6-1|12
ASSTNRGNSPLH
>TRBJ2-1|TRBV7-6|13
ASSLGQGPANEQF
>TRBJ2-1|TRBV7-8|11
ASSPLLYNEQF
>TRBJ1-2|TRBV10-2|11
ASRKQTNYGYT